These T cell receptor beta chains were read from a single sample in a study of T cells in Graves' hyperthyroidism and ophthalmopathy. TCRdb re-called the multiplex PCR reads through MiXCR, storing one row per CDR3 protein. The sample includes around 350,000 distinct CDR3 sequences, about 18% of them seen just once. Sequenced: blood. The receptors were gathered from a woman under 40 with Graves' hyperthyroidism that later progressed to Graves' ophthalmopathy. Each CDR3 is given with its conserved first and last residue. D genes are given only for firm matches. Part of the rows lack a size; the others show once, few, many or a class for expanded clones.

j_gene: TRBJ1-4; len: 20; d_gene: NA; v_gene: TRBV27; abundance: many; CDR3aa: CASSLSIGGGIGLTNEKLFF; CDR3nt: TGTGCCAGCAGTTTATCGATCGGCGGTGGGATAGGGCTAACTAATGAAAAACTGTTTTTT
j_gene: TRBJ2-2; len: 15; d_gene: NA; v_gene: TRBV28; abundance: NA; CDR3aa: CASSGRQGGGGGLFF; CDR3nt: TGTGCCAGCAGTGGCCGACAGGGCGGCGGCGGGGGGCTGTTTTTT
j_gene: TRBJ1-5; len: 14; d_gene: NA; v_gene: TRBV6-1; abundance: NA; CDR3aa: CASTKRGDNQPQHF; CDR3nt: TGTGCCAGCACCAAGAGGGGAGACAATCAGCCCCAGCATTTT
j_gene: TRBJ2-7; len: 17; d_gene: TRBD1; v_gene: TRBV7-9; abundance: few; CDR3aa: CASSFWESGTGGSEQYF; CDR3nt: TGTGCCAGCAGCTTTTGGGAGTCCGGGACAGGGGGCTCCGAGCAGTACTTC
j_gene: TRBJ2-5; len: 16; d_gene: TRBD2; v_gene: TRBV12-3/TRBV12-4; abundance: many; CDR3aa: CASSRGTGGIKETQYF; CDR3nt: TGTGCCAGCAGCCGAGGGACCGGGGGGATAAAAGAGACCCAGTACTTC
j_gene: TRBJ2-2; len: 17; d_gene: NA; v_gene: TRBV6-2/TRBV6-3; abundance: NA; CDR3aa: CASRFRTQAANTGERFF; CDR3nt: TGTGCCAGCAGATTCAGAACACAGGCCGCGAACACCGGGGAGCGGTTTTTT
j_gene: TRBJ1-5; len: 14; d_gene: NA; v_gene: TRBV24-1; abundance: many; CDR3aa: CATSDPRKDQPQHF; CDR3nt: TGTGCCACCAGTGACCCCCGGAAGGATCAGCCCCAGCATTTT
j_gene: TRBJ2-5; len: 15; d_gene: TRBD1; v_gene: TRBV11-3; abundance: many; CDR3aa: CASSLGDRVIETQYF; CDR3nt: TGTGCCAGCAGCTTAGGGGACAGGGTCATTGAGACCCAGTACTTC
j_gene: TRBJ1-2; len: 14; d_gene: NA; v_gene: TRBV4-1; abundance: NA; CDR3aa: CASSQDDPNYGYTF; CDR3nt: TGCGCCAGCAGCCAAGATGACCCTAACTATGGCTACACCTTC
j_gene: TRBJ1-1; len: 18; d_gene: NA; v_gene: TRBV12-3/TRBV12-4; abundance: many; CDR3aa: CASSLLLGRWGVNTEAFF; CDR3nt: TGTGCCAGCAGTTTGCTCCTTGGCAGGTGGGGGGTGAACACTGAAGCTTTCTTT
j_gene: TRBJ2-7; len: 13; d_gene: NA; v_gene: TRBV25-1; abundance: NA; CDR3aa: CASIGYSEYKQYF; CDR3nt: TGTGCCAGCATCGGGTATTCGGAATACAAGCAGTACTTC
j_gene: TRBJ1-6; len: 15; d_gene: TRBD1; v_gene: TRBV28; abundance: many; CDR3aa: CASSRQGAGNSPLHF; CDR3nt: TGTGCCAGCAGTCGGCAGGGGGCAGGTAATTCACCCCTCCACTTT
j_gene: TRBJ2-1; len: 13; d_gene: NA; v_gene: TRBV11-2; abundance: many; CDR3aa: CASSLGKLNEQFF; CDR3nt: TGTGCCAGCAGCTTAGGAAAACTCAATGAGCAGTTCTTC
j_gene: TRBJ2-2; len: 13; d_gene: NA; v_gene: TRBV5-1; abundance: many; CDR3aa: CASSPAVAGELFF; CDR3nt: TGCGCCAGCAGCCCAGCCGTAGCAGGGGAGCTGTTTTTT
j_gene: TRBJ1-2; len: 14; d_gene: TRBD1; v_gene: TRBV27; abundance: few; CDR3aa: CASRKQGSVYGYTF; CDR3nt: TGTGCCAGCAGAAAACAGGGGAGTGTCTATGGCTACACCTTC
j_gene: TRBJ2-7; len: 20; d_gene: TRBD2; v_gene: TRBV6-1; abundance: many; CDR3aa: CASYRPAQLLAGGPSYEQYF; CDR3nt: TGTGCCAGCTACCGACCCGCTCAGCTACTAGCGGGGGGGCCCTCCTACGAGCAGTACTTC
j_gene: TRBJ2-1; len: 14; d_gene: NA; v_gene: TRBV4-1; abundance: NA; CDR3aa: CASSSNEATNEQFF; CDR3nt: TGCGCCAGCAGCAGTAACGAGGCGACGAATGAGCAGTTCTTC
j_gene: TRBJ1-3; len: 11; d_gene: NA; v_gene: TRBV6-2/TRBV6-3; abundance: few; CDR3aa: CASRRGNTIYF; CDR3nt: TGTGCCAGCAGGAGAGGAAACACCATATATTTT
j_gene: TRBJ1-4; len: 16; d_gene: NA; v_gene: TRBV2; abundance: many; CDR3aa: CASYHSRGATNEKLFF; CDR3nt: TGTGCCAGCTATCACTCGAGGGGGGCAACTAATGAAAAACTGTTTTTT
j_gene: TRBJ1-5; len: 13; d_gene: NA; v_gene: TRBV6-1; abundance: many; CDR3aa: CASSPSDNQPQHF; CDR3nt: TGTGCCAGCAGTCCCAGTGACAATCAGCCCCAGCATTTT
j_gene: TRBJ2-1; len: 17; d_gene: TRBD2; v_gene: TRBV14; abundance: many; CDR3aa: CASSQTGTSGPYNEQFF; CDR3nt: TGTGCCAGCAGCCAGACTGGAACTAGCGGGCCCTACAATGAGCAGTTCTTC
j_gene: TRBJ2-4; len: 15; d_gene: NA; v_gene: TRBV4-1; abundance: few; CDR3aa: CASSQVGGLINIQYF; CDR3nt: TGCGCCAGCAGCCAAGTTGGTGGGTTGATAAACATTCAGTACTTC
j_gene: TRBJ1-1; len: 18; d_gene: TRBD1; v_gene: TRBV11-2; abundance: many; CDR3aa: CASSLFRDRGAEGTEAFF; CDR3nt: TGTGCCAGCAGCTTGTTCCGGGACAGGGGCGCGGAGGGGACTGAAGCTTTCTTT
j_gene: TRBJ2-7; len: 15; d_gene: TRBD1; v_gene: TRBV28; abundance: many; CDR3aa: CASTPWGQGSGEQYF; CDR3nt: TGTGCCAGCACCCCTTGGGGACAGGGGTCGGGGGAGCAGTACTTC
j_gene: TRBJ1-3; len: 14; d_gene: NA; v_gene: TRBV19; abundance: NA; CDR3aa: CASSPEVSGNTIYF; CDR3nt: TGTGCCAGTAGCCCCGAAGTTTCTGGAAACACCATATATTTT
j_gene: TRBJ1-3; len: 16; d_gene: TRBD1; v_gene: TRBV4-1; abundance: NA; CDR3aa: CASSQLTGGEGNTIYF; CDR3nt: TGCGCCAGCAGCCAATTGACAGGGGGCGAAGGAAACACCATATATTTT
j_gene: TRBJ2-7; len: 15; d_gene: TRBD2; v_gene: TRBV28; abundance: many; CDR3aa: CASTHGVAGAYEQYF; CDR3nt: TGTGCCAGCACCCACGGGGTAGCGGGCGCCTACGAGCAGTACTTC
j_gene: TRBJ1-1; len: 15; d_gene: NA; v_gene: TRBV7-9; abundance: many; CDR3aa: CASSLDTASNTEAFF; CDR3nt: TGTGCCAGCAGCTTAGACACAGCCTCGAACACTGAAGCTTTCTTT
j_gene: TRBJ2-4; len: 13; d_gene: NA; v_gene: TRBV20-1; abundance: NA; CDR3aa: CSATGIFKNIQYF; CDR3nt: TGCAGTGCCACAGGAATCTTCAAAAACATTCAGTACTTC
j_gene: TRBJ2-7; len: 14; d_gene: TRBD1; v_gene: TRBV12-3/TRBV12-4; abundance: many; CDR3aa: CASRGTGNSYEQYF; CDR3nt: TGTGCCAGCAGGGGGACAGGGAACTCCTACGAGCAGTACTTC
j_gene: TRBJ1-2; len: 13; d_gene: NA; v_gene: TRBV12-3/TRBV12-4; abundance: many; CDR3aa: CASSFDHNYGYTF; CDR3nt: TGTGCCAGCAGTTTTGACCATAACTATGGCTACACCTTC
j_gene: TRBJ1-1; len: 17; d_gene: TRBD1; v_gene: TRBV6-4; abundance: NA; CDR3aa: CASTDRDRGGRNTEAFF; CDR3nt: TGTGCCAGCACCGACCGGGACAGGGGGGGGAGGAACACTGAAGCTTTCTTT
j_gene: TRBJ2-5; len: 11; d_gene: NA; v_gene: TRBV20-1; abundance: many; CDR3aa: CSARAVETQYF; CDR3nt: TGCAGTGCTAGGGCTGTTGAGACCCAGTACTTC
j_gene: TRBJ1-1; len: 14; d_gene: TRBD1; v_gene: TRBV6-6; abundance: many; CDR3aa: CASSYNDRGTDAFF; CDR3nt: TGTGCCAGCAGTTACAATGACAGGGGGACGGACGCTTTCTTT
j_gene: TRBJ2-1; len: 14; d_gene: NA; v_gene: TRBV6-1; abundance: NA; CDR3aa: CASSDMDSYNEQFF; CDR3nt: TGTGCCAGCAGCGATATGGACAGCTACAATGAGCAGTTCTTC
j_gene: TRBJ2-7; len: 15; d_gene: TRBD2; v_gene: TRBV10-1; abundance: many; CDR3aa: CASHGPSGTLDEQYF; CDR3nt: TGCGCCAGCCATGGGCCTAGCGGGACCCTTGACGAGCAGTACTTC
j_gene: TRBJ1-4; len: 16; d_gene: NA; v_gene: TRBV11-2; abundance: many; CDR3aa: CASSHIKTATNEKLFF; CDR3nt: TGTGCCAGCAGCCATATAAAGACAGCAACTAATGAAAAACTGTTTTTT
j_gene: TRBJ1-1; len: 15; d_gene: TRBD1; v_gene: TRBV5-1; abundance: few; CDR3aa: CASSNTDRGSPEAFF; CDR3nt: TGCGCCAGCAGCAATACGGACAGGGGGTCCCCGGAAGCTTTCTTT
j_gene: TRBJ1-2; len: 16; d_gene: NA; v_gene: TRBV2; abundance: many; CDR3aa: CASSEWQGPTNYGYTF; CDR3nt: TGTGCCAGCAGTGAATGGCAGGGACCCACTAACTATGGCTACACCTTC
j_gene: TRBJ1-2; len: 15; d_gene: TRBD1; v_gene: TRBV5-1; abundance: NA; CDR3aa: CASSLIGQGKDGYTF; CDR3nt: TGCGCCAGCAGCTTGATAGGACAGGGCAAGGATGGCTACACCTTC
j_gene: TRBJ2-7; len: 17; d_gene: NA; v_gene: TRBV7-2; abundance: many; CDR3aa: CASSWLSGGHPTYEQYF; CDR3nt: TGTGCCAGTTCATGGCTTTCCGGGGGACACCCTACCTACGAGCAGTACTTC
j_gene: TRBJ1-3; len: 16; d_gene: TRBD1; v_gene: TRBV28; abundance: many; CDR3aa: CASSLRGTVTGNTIYF; CDR3nt: TGTGCCAGCAGTTTACGCGGGACAGTTACTGGAAACACCATATATTTT
j_gene: TRBJ1-2; len: 16; d_gene: TRBD1; v_gene: TRBV28; abundance: many; CDR3aa: CASSPRQGRGLYGYTF; CDR3nt: TGTGCCAGCAGTCCCCGACAGGGTCGGGGTCTCTATGGCTACACCTTC
j_gene: TRBJ1-5; len: 15; d_gene: TRBD1; v_gene: TRBV6-1; abundance: few; CDR3aa: CASRGDRLGNQPQHF; CDR3nt: TGTGCCAGCCGGGGGGACAGACTGGGCAATCAGCCCCAGCATTTT
j_gene: TRBJ2-7; len: 16; d_gene: NA; v_gene: TRBV7-8; abundance: many; CDR3aa: CASSQVPAGGSYEQYF; CDR3nt: TGTGCCAGCAGCCAAGTCCCGGCGGGCGGTTCCTACGAGCAGTACTTC
j_gene: TRBJ2-3; len: 13; d_gene: NA; v_gene: TRBV24-1; abundance: NA; CDR3aa: CATRGGAKDTQYF; CDR3nt: TGTGCCACCCGAGGGGGGGCAAAAGATACGCAGTATTTT
j_gene: TRBJ2-7; len: 12; d_gene: NA; v_gene: TRBV12-3/TRBV12-4; abundance: many; CDR3aa: CASSRDSTRIHF; CDR3nt: TGTGCCAGCAGTCGGGACTCCACAAGAATTCACTTC
j_gene: TRBJ2-5; len: 15; d_gene: TRBD2; v_gene: TRBV6-1; abundance: NA; CDR3aa: CASFSPSGRAETQYF; CDR3nt: TGTGCCAGCTTCTCCCCTAGCGGGAGGGCGGAGACCCAGTACTTC
j_gene: TRBJ2-3; len: 18; d_gene: NA; v_gene: TRBV4-1; abundance: many; CDR3aa: CASSQVFIRGFDTDTQYF; CDR3nt: TGCGCCAGCAGCCAAGTCTTTATTCGGGGGTTTGACACAGATACGCAGTATTTT
j_gene: TRBJ2-2; len: 16; d_gene: TRBD2; v_gene: TRBV2; abundance: NA; CDR3aa: CASSESGSSGTGELFF; CDR3nt: TGTGCCAGCAGTGAAAGCGGGAGTAGCGGGACCGGGGAGCTGTTTTTT
j_gene: TRBJ1-1; len: 15; d_gene: NA; v_gene: TRBV6-5; abundance: many; CDR3aa: CASSYGVRRTAEAFF; CDR3nt: TGTGCCAGCAGTTACGGGGTACGTAGGACAGCTGAAGCTTTCTTT
j_gene: TRBJ1-2; len: 14; d_gene: NA; v_gene: TRBV11-2; abundance: NA; CDR3aa: CASSLVSGARGYTF; CDR3nt: TGTGCCAGCAGCTTAGTATCTGGGGCCCGGGGCTACACCTTC
j_gene: TRBJ2-7; len: 16; d_gene: NA; v_gene: TRBV15; abundance: few; CDR3aa: CATSSRIDSGVGEQYF; CDR3nt: TGTGCCACCAGCAGTCGTATTGATTCAGGGGTAGGCGAGCAGTACTTC
j_gene: TRBJ2-2; len: 15; d_gene: NA; v_gene: TRBV12-3/TRBV12-4; abundance: many; CDR3aa: CASSRGARNTGELFF; CDR3nt: TGTGCCAGCAGTAGGGGGGCTCGGAACACCGGGGAGCTGTTTTTT
j_gene: TRBJ2-7; len: 16; d_gene: TRBD2; v_gene: TRBV4-1; abundance: many; CDR3aa: CASSHRLAGGSYEQYF; CDR3nt: TGCGCCAGCAGCCATAGACTAGCGGGAGGGTCCTACGAGCAGTACTTC
j_gene: TRBJ2-5; len: 17; d_gene: TRBD1; v_gene: TRBV28; abundance: many; CDR3aa: CASSLFLGTGGAETQYF; CDR3nt: TGTGCCAGCAGTTTATTTTTAGGGACAGGGGGCGCAGAGACCCAGTACTTC
j_gene: TRBJ1-2; len: 13; d_gene: NA; v_gene: TRBV3-1; abundance: NA; CDR3aa: CASSQGVLYGYTF; CDR3nt: TGTGCCAGCAGCCAAGGGGTCCTCTATGGCTACACCTTC